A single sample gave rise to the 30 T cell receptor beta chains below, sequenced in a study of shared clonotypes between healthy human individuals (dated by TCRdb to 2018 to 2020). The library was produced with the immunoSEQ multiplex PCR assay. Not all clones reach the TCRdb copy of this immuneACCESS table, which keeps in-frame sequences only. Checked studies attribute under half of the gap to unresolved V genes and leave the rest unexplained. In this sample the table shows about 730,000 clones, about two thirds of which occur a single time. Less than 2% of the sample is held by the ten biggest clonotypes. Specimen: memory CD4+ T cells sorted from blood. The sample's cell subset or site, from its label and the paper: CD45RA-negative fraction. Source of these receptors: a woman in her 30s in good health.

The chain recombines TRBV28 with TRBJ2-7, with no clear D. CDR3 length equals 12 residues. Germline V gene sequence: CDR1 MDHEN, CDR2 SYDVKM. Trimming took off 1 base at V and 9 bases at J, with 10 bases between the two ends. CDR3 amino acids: CASSLSVSVQYF. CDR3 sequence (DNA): TGTGCCAGCAGTTTATCAGTCTCTGTGCAGTACTTC.

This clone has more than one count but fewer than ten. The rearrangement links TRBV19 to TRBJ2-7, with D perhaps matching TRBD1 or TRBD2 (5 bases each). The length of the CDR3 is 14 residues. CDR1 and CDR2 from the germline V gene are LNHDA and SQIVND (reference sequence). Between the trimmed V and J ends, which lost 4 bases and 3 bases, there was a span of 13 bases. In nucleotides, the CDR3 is TGTGCCAGTAGTAAAACTCGGGGCATCTACGAGCAGTACTTC. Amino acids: CASSKTRGIYEQYF.

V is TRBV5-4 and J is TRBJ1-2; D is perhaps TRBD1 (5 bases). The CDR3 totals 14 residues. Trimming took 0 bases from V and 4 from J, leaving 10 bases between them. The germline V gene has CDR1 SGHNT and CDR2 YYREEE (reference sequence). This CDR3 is CASSLVGASYGYTF. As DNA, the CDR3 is TGTGCCAGCAGCTTGGTAGGGGCGAGCTATGGCTACACCTTC.

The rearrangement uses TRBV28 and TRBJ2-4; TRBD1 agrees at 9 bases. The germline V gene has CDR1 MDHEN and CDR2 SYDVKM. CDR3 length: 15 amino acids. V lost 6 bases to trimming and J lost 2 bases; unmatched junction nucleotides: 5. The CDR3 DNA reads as TGTGCCAGCAGCAACAGGGGGCAAACCAAAAACATTCAGTACTTC. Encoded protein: CASSNRGQTKNIQYF.

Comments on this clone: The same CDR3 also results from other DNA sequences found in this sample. CDR3 nucleotide sequence: TGCGCCAGCAGCTTGGGAGGCGCGCCAAGCACAGATACGCAGTATTTT. Translating gives CASSLGGAPSTDTQYF. The chain couples TRBV5-1 to TRBJ2-3, with D unresolved. Trimming pared 0 bases from V and 0 bases from J, leaving 11 bases between. Germline CDR1 SGHRS, CDR2 YFSETQ. This CDR3 comprises 16 residues.

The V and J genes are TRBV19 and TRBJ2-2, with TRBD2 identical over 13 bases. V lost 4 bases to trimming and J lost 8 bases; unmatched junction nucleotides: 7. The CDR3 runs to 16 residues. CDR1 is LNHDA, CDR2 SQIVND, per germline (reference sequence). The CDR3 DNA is TGTGCCAGTAGTACCTCGGGACTAGCGGGGACGGGGGAGCTGTTTTTT. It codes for CASSTSGLAGTGELFF.

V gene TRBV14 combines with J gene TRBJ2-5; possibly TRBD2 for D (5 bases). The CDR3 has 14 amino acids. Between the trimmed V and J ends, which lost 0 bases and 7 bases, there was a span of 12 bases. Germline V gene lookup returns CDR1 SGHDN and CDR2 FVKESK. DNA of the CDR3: TGTGCCAGCAGCCAAGATTGGGAGCTCGGGACCCAGTACTTC. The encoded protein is CASSQDWELGTQYF.

The CDR3 DNA follows: TGCAGCGTTGAAATTAGCGGGACCACAGATACGCAGTATTTT. Translation: CSVEISGTTDTQYF. The chain links TRBV29-1 to TRBJ2-3; 8 positions agree with TRBD2. The CDR3 totals 14 residues. V shed 2 bases, J shed 2 bases, and the junction held 3 bases outside the gene matches. Germline lookup yields CDR1 SQVTM and CDR2 ANQGSEA.

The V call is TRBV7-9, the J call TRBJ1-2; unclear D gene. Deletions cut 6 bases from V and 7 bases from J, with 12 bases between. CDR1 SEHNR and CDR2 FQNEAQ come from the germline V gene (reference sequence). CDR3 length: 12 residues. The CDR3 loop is CASRPYGAGYTF. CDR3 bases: TGTGCCAGCAGACCGTACGGCGCTGGCTACACCTTC.

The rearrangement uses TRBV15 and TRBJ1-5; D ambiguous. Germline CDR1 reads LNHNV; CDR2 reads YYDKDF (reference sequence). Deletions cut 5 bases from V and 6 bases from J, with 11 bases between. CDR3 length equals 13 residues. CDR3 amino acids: CATSGLHGQPQHF. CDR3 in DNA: TGTGCCACCAGCGGGCTTCACGGTCAGCCCCAGCATTTT.

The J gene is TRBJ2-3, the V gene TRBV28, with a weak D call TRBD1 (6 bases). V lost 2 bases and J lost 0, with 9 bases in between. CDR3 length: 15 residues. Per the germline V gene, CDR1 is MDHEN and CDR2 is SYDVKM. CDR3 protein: CASSLGGGSTDTQYF. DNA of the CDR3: TGTGCCAGCAGTTTAGGGGGCGGTAGCACAGATACGCAGTATTTT.

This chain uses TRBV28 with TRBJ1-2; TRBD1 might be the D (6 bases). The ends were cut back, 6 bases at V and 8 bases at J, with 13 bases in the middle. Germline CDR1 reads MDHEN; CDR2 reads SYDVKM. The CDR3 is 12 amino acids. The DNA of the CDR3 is TGTGCCAGCAGCCCCGGGGGGCGAGGCTACACCTTC. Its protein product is CASSPGGRGYTF.

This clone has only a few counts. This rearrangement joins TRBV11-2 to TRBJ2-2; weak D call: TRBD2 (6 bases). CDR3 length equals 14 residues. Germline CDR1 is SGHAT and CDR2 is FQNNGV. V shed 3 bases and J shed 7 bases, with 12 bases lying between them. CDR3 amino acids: CASSLGTLDGELFF. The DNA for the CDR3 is TGTGCCAGCAGCTTGGGGACTTTGGACGGGGAGCTGTTTTTT.

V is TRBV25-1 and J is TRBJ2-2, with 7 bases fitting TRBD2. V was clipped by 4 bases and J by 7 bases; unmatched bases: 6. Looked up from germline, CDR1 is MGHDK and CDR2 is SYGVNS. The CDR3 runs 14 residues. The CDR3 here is CASSASGPFGELFF. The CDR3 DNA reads TGTGCCAGCAGTGCTAGCGGACCCTTCGGGGAGCTGTTTTTT.

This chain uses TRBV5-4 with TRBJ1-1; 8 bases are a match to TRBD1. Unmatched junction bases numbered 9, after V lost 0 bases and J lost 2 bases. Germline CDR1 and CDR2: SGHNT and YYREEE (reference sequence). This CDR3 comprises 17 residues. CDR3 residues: CASSLEGRGRVNTEAFF. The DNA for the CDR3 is TGTGCCAGCAGCTTGGAAGGCAGGGGGCGCGTCAACACTGAAGCTTTCTTT. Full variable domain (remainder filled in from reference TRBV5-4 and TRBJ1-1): ETGVTQSPTHLIKTRGQQVTLRCSSQSGHNTVSWYQQALGQGPQFIFQYYREEENGRGNFPPRFSGLQFPNYSSELNVNALELDDSALYLCASSLEGRGRVNTEAFFGQGTRLTVV.

The chain's CDR3 is CASRLTGDNTEAFF. CDR3 DNA sequence: TGCGCCAGCAGACTAACAGGGGACAACACTGAAGCTTTCTTT. The genes are TRBV5-1 and TRBJ1-1; 7 positions match TRBD1. Germline V gene data show CDR1 as SGHRS and CDR2 as YFSETQ. This CDR3 spans 14 amino acids. With V trimmed by 5 bases and J by 2 bases, 6 bases remained unmatched. Variable domain in full (rest from reference TRBV5-1 and TRBJ1-1): KAGVTQTPRYLIKTRGQQVTLSCSPISGHRSVSWYQQTPGQGLQFLFEYFSETQRNKGNFPGRFSGRQFSNSRSEMNVSTLELGDSALYLCASRLTGDNTEAFFGQGTRLTVV.

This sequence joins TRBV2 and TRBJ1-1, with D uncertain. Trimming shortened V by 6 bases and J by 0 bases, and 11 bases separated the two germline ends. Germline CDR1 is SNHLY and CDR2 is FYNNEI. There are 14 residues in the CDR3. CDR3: CASRPTDLNTEAFF. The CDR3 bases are TGTGCCAGCAGGCCTACAGACTTGAACACTGAAGCTTTCTTT.

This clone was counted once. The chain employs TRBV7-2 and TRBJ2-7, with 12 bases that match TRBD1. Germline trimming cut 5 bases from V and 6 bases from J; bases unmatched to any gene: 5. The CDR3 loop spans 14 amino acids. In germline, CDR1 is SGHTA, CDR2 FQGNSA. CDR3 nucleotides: TGTGCCAGCAGCCCCCGGGACAGGGGGCTCGAGCAGTACTTC. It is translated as CASSPRDRGLEQYF.

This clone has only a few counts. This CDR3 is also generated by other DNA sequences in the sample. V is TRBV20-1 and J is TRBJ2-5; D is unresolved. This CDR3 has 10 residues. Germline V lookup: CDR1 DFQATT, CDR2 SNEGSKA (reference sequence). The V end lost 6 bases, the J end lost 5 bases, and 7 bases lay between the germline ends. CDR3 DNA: TGCAGTGCCGCGAGGGAGACCCAGTACTTC. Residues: CSAARETQYF.

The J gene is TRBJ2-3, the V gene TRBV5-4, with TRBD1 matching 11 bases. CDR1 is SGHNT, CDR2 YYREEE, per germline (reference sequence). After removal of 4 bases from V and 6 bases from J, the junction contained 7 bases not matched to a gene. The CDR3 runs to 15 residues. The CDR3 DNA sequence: TGTGCCAGCAGCACAGGACAGGGGGCTTTGGATACGCAGTATTTT. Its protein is CASSTGQGALDTQYF.

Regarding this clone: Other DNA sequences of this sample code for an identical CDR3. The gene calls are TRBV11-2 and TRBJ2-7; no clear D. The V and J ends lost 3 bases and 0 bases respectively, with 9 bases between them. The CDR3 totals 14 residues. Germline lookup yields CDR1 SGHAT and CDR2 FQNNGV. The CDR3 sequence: CASSLGSFSYEQYF. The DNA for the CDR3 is TGTGCCAGCAGCTTGGGCAGTTTCTCCTACGAGCAGTACTTC. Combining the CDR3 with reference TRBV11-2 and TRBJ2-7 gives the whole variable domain EAGVAQSPRYKIIEKRQSVAFWCNPISGHATLYWYQQILGQGPKLLIQFQNNGVVDDSQLPKDRFSAERLKGVDSTLKIQPAKLEDSAVYLCASSLGSFSYEQYFGPGTRLTVT.

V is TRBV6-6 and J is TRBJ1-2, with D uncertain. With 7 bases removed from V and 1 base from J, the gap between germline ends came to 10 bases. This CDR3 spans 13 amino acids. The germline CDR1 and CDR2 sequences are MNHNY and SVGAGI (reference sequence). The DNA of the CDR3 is TGTGCCAGCAAAGCAGAAGTTAACTATGGCTACACCTTC. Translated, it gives CASKAEVNYGYTF.

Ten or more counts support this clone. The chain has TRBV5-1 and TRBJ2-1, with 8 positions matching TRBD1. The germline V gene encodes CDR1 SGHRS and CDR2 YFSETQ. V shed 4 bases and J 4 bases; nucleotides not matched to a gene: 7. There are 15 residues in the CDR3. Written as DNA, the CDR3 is TGCGCCAGCAGCGAGGACAGGGTGACGTACAATGAGCAGTTCTTC. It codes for CASSEDRVTYNEQFF.

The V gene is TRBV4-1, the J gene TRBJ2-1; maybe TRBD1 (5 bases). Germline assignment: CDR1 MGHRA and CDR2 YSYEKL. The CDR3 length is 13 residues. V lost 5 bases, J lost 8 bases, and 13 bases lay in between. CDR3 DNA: TGCGCCAGCAGCTTTACTGCAGGGTATGAGCAGTTCTTC. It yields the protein CASSFTAGYEQFF.

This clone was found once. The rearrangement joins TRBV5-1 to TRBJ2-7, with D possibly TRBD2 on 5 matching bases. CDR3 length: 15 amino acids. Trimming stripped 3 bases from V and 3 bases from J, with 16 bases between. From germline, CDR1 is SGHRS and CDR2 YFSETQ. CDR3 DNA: TGCGCCAGCAGCTCTGGAGGAGTAGGACTCTACGAGCAGTACTTC. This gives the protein CASSSGGVGLYEQYF.

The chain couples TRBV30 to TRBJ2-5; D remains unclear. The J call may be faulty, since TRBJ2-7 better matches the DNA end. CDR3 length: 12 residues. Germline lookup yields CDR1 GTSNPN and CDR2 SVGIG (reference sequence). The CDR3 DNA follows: TGTGCCTGGAGGGGTACGGGTTACGAGCAGTACTTC. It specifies CAWRGTGYEQYF.

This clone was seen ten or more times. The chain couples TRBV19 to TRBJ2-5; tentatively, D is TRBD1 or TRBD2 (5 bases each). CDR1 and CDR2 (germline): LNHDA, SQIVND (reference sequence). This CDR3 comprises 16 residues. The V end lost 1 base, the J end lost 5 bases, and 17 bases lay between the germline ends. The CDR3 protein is CASSIAGRTLGETQYF. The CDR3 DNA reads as TGTGCCAGTAGTATAGCAGGACGGACACTAGGGGAGACCCAGTACTTC.

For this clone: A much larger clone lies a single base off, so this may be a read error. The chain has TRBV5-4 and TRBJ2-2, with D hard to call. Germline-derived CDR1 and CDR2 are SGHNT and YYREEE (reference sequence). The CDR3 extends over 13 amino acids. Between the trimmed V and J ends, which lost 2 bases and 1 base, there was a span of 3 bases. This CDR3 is CASSFGNTGELFF. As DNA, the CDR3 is TGTGCCAGCAGCTTTGGGAACACCGGGGAGCTGTTTTTT.

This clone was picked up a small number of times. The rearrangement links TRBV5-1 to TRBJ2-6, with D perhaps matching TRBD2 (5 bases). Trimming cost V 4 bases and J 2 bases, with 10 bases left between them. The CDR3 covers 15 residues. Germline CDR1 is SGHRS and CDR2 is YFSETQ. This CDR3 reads CASSLGDTGANVLTF. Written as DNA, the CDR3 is TGCGCCAGCAGCCTCGGGGATACTGGGGCCAACGTCCTGACTTTC.

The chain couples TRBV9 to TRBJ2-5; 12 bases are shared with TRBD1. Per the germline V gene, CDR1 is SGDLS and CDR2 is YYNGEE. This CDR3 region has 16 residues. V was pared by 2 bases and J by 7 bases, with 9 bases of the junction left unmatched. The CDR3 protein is CASSVPGTGGLGTQYF. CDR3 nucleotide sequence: TGTGCCAGCAGCGTCCCCGGGACAGGGGGCCTAGGGACCCAGTACTTC.